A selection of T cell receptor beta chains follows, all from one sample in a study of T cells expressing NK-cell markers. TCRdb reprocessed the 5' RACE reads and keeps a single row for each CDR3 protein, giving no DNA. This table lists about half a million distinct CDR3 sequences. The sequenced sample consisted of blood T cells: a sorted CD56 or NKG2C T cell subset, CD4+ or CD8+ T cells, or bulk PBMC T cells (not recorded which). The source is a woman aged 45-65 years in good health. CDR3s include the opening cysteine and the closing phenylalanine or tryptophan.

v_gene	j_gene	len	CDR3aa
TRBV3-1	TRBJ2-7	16	CASSQGGGGPFYEQYF
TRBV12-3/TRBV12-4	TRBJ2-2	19	CASSLKPPGLASNTGELFF
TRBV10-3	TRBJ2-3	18	CATGSRFTGISSTDTQYF
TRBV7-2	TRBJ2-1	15	CASSLGPISSNEQFF
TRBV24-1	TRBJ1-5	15	CATSEDGQGNQPQHF
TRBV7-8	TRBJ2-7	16	CASSSRRQASYYEQYF
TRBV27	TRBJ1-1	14	CASSLSARGKEAFF
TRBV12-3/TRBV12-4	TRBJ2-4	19	CASSPPLVFSGKTKNIQYF
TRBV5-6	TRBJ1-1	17	CASKRRGGVSMNTEAFF
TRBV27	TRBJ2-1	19	CASSLSKVKLAGANNEQFF
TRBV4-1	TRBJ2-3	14	CASSQDVQGDTQYF
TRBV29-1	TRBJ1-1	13	CSVAVLGDTEAFF
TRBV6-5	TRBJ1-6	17	CASSYGGSLTGGRSLHF
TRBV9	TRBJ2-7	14	CASSVGSASGPEYF
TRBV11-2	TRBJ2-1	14	CASSRSGRTDEQFF
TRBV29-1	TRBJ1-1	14	CSVSLRGVDTEAFF
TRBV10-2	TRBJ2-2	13	CASSATDTGELFF
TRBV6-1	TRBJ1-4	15	CASSDVGGANEKLFF
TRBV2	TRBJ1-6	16	CASRNRASSYNSPLHF
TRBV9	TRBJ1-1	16	CASSSNRQGGITEAFF
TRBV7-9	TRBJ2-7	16	CASSLALASGPYEQYF
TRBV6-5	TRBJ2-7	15	CASSYSGTGTYEQYF
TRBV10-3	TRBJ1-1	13	CAIRPGLNTEAFF
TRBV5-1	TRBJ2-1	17	CASSLGGVRAAANEQFF
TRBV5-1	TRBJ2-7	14	CASSLDRGNYEQYF
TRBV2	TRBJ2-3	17	CASSPEASGIVFGTQYF
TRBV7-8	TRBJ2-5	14	CASRKRGSQETQYF
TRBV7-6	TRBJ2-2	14	CASTPTAVTGELFF
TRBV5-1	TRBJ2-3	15	CASSPRPGRADTQYF
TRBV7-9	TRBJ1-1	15	CASSPGEALNTEAFF
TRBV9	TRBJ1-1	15	CASSETWGGNTEAFF
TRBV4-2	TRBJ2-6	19	CASSPFSTGDTSGANVLTF
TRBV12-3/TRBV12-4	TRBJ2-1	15	CASSLVGGSYNEQFF
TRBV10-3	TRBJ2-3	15	CAISESRQGADTQYF
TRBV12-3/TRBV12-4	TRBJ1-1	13	CASRPGQFREAFF
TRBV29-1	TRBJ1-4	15	CSVEDDQTTNEKLFF
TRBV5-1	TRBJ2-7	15	CASSLLNTFLSEQYF
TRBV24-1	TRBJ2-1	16	CATRVLAGAVVHEQFF
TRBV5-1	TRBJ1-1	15	CASSSYLQGESEAFF
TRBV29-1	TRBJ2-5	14	CSVEGPGVVETQYF
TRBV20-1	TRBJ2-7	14	CSARRSSSPYEQYF
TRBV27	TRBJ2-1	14	CASRSSGLNNEQFF
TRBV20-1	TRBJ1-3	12	CSASRDGNTIYF
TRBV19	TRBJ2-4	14	CASSVRDGKNIQYF
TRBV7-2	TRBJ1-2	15	CASSSGTDANYGYTF
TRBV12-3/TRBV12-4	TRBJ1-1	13	CASSPQVNTEAFF
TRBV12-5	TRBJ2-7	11	CASGIQYEQYF
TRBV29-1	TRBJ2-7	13	CSVGGTLSYEQYF
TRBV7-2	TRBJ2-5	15	CASSLALRVAETQYF
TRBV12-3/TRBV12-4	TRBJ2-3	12	CACGRAGDTQYF
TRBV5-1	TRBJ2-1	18	CASSLVPALAVPYNEQFF
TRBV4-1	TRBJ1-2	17	CASSRLLAGGISYGYTF
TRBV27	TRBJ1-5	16	CASSPRGGVGAQPQHF
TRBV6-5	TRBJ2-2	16	CASRGQGAGNTGELFF
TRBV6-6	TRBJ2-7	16	CASSPLGGEGSYEQYF
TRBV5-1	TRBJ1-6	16	CASSTRSGTGNSPLHF
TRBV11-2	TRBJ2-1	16	CASSSLRGRLYNEQFF
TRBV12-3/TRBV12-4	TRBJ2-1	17	CASSLETGTRRGNEQFF
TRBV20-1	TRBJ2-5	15	CSADQGLASQETQYF